This T cell receptor beta chain was captured by sequencing in a study of shared clonotypes between healthy human individuals. When replicate PCRs were run on unsorted PBMC, they used around 0.3 ug DNA, 25,000 to 35,000 T cell genomes. Clones were read by immunoSEQ multiplex PCR, and TCRdb kept only the in-frame ones, dropping some. The sample contains about 520,000 clones, around 73% of which appear only once. V lost 7 bases, J lost 3 bases, and 13 bases lay in between. This CDR3 has 12 amino acids. CDR1 is SQVTM, CDR2 ANQGSEA, per germline. The chain is built from TRBV29-1 and TRBJ2-7; tentative D call: TRBD2 (5 bases). The sequence came from a woman aged 40 to 55 in good health. Some clones in this sample may be carry-over from other donors' samples. The material sequenced was PBMCs. The CDR3 is CSAEDSFYEQYF. The CDR3 coding sequence is TGCAGCGCTGAGGACTCCTTCTACGAGCAGTACTTC.